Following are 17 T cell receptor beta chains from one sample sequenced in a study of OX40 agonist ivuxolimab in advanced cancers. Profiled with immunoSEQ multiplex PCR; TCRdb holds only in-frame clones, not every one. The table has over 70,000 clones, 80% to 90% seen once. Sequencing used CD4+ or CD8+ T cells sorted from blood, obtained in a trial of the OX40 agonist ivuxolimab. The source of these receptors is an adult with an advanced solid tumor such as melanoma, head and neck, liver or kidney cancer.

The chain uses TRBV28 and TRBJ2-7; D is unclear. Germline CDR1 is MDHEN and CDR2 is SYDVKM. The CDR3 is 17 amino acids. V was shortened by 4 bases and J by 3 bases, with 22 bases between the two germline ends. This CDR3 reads CASSSLRHQITLYEQYF. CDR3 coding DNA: TGTGCCAGCAGTTCACTAAGACATCAGATTACCCTCTACGAGCAGTACTTC.

CDR3 DNA sequence: TGCGCCAGCAGCCTTCTCATAGGTATGAACACTGAAGCTTTCTTT. The encoded protein is CASSLLIGMNTEAFF. The chain is built from TRBV4-1 and TRBJ1-1, with D hard to call. The CDR3 covers 15 residues. CDR1 and CDR2 (germline): MGHRA, YSYEKL. The V end lost 4 bases, the J end lost 0 bases, and 12 bases lay between the germline ends.

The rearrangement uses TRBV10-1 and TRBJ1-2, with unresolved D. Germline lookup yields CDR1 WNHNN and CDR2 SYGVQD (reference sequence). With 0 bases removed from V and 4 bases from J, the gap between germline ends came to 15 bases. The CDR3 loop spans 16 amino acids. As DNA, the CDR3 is TGCGCCAGCAGTGAGTCGGTCACAACAGATACCTATGGCTACACCTTC. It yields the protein CASSESVTTDTYGYTF.

The CDR3 is CASGRRNTEAFF. In DNA, the CDR3 is TGTGCCAGTGGACGGAGGAACACTGAAGCTTTCTTT. The chain uses TRBV19 and TRBJ1-1, with D hard to call. Germline CDR1 LNHDA, CDR2 SQIVND (reference sequence). The CDR3 runs 12 residues. V lost 8 bases to trimming and J lost 1 base, with 8 bases between them. Full variable domain (remainder filled in from reference TRBV19 and TRBJ1-1): DGGITQSPKYLFRKEGQNVTLSCEQNLNHDAMYWYRQDPGQGLRLIYYSQIVNDFQKGDIAEGYSVSREKKESFPLTVTSAQKNPTAFYLCASGRRNTEAFFGQGTRLTVV.

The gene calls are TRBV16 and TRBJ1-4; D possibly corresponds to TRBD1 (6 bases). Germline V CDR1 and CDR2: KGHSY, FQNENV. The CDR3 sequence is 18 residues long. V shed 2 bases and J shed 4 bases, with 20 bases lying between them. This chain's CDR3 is CASSQIGGPGAGNEKLFF. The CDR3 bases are TGTGCCAGCAGCCAAATCGGAGGACCAGGGGCCGGTAATGAAAAACTGTTTTTT.

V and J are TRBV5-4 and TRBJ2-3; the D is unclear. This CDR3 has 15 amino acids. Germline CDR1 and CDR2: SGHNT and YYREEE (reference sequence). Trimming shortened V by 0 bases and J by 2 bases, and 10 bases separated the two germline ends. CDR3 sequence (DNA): TGTGCCAGCAGCTTGGCCGCGGTGGCCACAGATACGCAGTATTTT. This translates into CASSLAAVATDTQYF.

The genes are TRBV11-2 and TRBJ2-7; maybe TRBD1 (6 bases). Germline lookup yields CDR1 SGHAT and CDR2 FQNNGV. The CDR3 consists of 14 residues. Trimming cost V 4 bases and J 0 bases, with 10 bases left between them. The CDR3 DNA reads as TGTGCCAGCAGCTGGGGGCTGAGCTCCTACGAGCAGTACTTC. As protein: CASSWGLSSYEQYF.

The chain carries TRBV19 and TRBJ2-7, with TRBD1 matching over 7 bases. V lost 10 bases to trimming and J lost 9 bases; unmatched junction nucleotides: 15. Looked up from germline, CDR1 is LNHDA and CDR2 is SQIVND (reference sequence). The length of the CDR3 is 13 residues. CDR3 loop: CATRGQESPGQYF. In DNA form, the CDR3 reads TGTGCCACCCGCGGACAGGAGTCCCCCGGGCAGTACTTC. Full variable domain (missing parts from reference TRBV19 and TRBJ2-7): DGGITQSPKYLFRKEGQNVTLSCEQNLNHDAMYWYRQDPGQGLRLIYYSQIVNDFQKGDIAEGYSVSREKKESFPLTVTSAQKNPTAFYLCATRGQESPGQYFGPGTRLTVT.

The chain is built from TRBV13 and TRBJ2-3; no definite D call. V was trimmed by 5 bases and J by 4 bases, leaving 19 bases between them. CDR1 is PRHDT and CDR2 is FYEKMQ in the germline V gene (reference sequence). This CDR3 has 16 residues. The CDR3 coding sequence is TGTGCCAGCAGCCTGACGGGTGGATTGACGGCAGATACGCAGTATTTT. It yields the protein CASSLTGGLTADTQYF.

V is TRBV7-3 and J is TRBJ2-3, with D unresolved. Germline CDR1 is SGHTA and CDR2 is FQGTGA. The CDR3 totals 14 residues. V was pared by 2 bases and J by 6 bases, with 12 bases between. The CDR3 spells CASSLSPSRDTQYF. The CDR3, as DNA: TGTGCCAGCAGCTTATCCCCTAGTCGGGATACGCAGTATTTT. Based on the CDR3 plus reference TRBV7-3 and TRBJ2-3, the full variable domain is GAGVSQTPSNKVTEKGKYVELRCDPISGHTALYWYRQSLGQGPEFLIYFQGTGAADDSGLPNDRFFAVRPEGSVSTLKIQRTERGDSAVYLCASSLSPSRDTQYFGPGTRLTVL.

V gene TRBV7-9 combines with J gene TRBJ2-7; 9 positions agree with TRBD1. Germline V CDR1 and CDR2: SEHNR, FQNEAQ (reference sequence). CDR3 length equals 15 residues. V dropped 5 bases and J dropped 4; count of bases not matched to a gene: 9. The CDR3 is CASSLGTGSAYEQYF. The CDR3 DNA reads TGTGCCAGCAGCCTAGGGACAGGGTCAGCATACGAGCAGTACTTC.

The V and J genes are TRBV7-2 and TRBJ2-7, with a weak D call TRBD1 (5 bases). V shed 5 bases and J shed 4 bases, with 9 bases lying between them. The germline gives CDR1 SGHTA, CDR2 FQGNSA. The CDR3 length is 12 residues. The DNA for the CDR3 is TGTGCCAGCAGCACACAGGTGTACGAGCAGTACTTC. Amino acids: CASSTQVYEQYF.

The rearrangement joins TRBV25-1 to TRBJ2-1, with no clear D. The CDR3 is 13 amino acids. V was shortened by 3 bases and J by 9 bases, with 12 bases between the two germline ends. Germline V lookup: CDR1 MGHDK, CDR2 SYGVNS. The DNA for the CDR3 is TGTGCCAGCAGTGAGGGTGGCGCTGGTGAGCAGTTCTTC. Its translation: CASSEGGAGEQFF.

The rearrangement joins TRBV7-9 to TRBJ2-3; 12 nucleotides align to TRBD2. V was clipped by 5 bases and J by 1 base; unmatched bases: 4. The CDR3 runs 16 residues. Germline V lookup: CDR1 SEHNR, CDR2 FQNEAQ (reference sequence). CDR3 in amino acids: CASSPRTSGGTDTQYF. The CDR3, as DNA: TGTGCCAGCAGCCCGCGGACTAGCGGGGGCACAGATACGCAGTATTTT.

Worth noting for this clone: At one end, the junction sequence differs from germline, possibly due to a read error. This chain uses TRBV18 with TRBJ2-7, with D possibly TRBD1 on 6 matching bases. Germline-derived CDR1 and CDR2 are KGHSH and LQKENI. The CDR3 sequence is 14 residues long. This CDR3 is CASSRAGASNEQYF. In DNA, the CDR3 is TGTGCCAGCTCACGGGCAGGGGCCTCCAACGAGCAGTACTTC.

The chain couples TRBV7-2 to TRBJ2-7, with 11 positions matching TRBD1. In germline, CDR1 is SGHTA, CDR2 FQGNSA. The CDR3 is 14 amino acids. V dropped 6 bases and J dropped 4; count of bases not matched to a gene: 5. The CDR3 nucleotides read TGTGCCAGCAGGGGGACAGGGGGATTTTACGAGCAGTACTTC. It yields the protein CASRGTGGFYEQYF.

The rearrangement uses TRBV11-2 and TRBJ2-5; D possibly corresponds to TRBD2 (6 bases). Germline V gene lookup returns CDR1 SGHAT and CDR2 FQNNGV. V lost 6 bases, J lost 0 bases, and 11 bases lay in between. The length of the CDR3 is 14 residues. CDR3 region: CASRVREYQETQYF. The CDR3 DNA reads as TGTGCCAGCAGGGTTCGGGAGTACCAAGAGACCCAGTACTTC.